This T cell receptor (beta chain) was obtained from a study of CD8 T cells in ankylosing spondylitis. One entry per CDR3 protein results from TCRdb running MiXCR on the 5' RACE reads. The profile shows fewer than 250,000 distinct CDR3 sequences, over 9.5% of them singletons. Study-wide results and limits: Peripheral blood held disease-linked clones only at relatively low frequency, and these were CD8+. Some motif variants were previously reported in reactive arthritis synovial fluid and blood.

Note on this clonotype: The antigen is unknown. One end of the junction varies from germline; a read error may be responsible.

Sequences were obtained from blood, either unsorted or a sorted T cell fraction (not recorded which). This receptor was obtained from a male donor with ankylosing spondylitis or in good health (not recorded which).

The CDR3 reads CVTNRDVGYEQYF. The DNA of the CDR3 is TGTGTCACCAACAGAGATGTAGGCTACGAGCAGTACTTC. The rearrangement links TRBV15 to TRBJ2-7; no clear D. Germline V CDR1 and CDR2: LNHNV, YYDKDF (reference sequence). The length of the CDR3 is 13 residues.